This T cell receptor (beta chain) originates from a study of shared clonotypes between healthy human individuals. Whole-study context: The donor group consisted of a couple of women and three men, aged 18 to 49. General observations from the study: The four-donor shared clonotypes exceeded non-shared clonotypes in generation probability, with non-shared ones scoring lower.

Note on this clone: The antigen is not known.

Method: immunoSEQ multiplex PCR; TCRdb's copy keeps in-frame clones and lacks some. The profile shows some 1.4 million clones, 95% to 97% of them singletons. The clonotype was recovered from a man aged 25-45 years in good health. The sample taken for sequencing was naive CD4+ T cells sorted from blood. Indicated subset: CD45RA+ positively selected.

The CDR3, as DNA: TGTGCCAGCAGTGAAGCAGGAGGGCAAGAGACCCAGTACTTC. Protein sequence: CASSEAGGQETQYF. The V gene is TRBV2, the J gene TRBJ2-5; tentative D call: TRBD2 (6 bases). The CDR3 has 14 residues. CDR1 and CDR2 from the germline V gene are SNHLY and FYNNEI. V was pared by 0 bases and J by 2 bases, with 7 bases between.